Following are 2 T cell receptor beta chains from one sample sequenced in a study of OX40 agonist ivuxolimab in advanced cancers. Measured with immunoSEQ multiplex PCR; TCRdb has only the in-frame clones, and not every one. The repertoire has 12,000 or so clones, around four fifths of them found once; the top ten carry roughly 8.3%. Sequenced here: CD4+ or CD8+ T cells sorted from blood, sampled in a trial of the OX40 agonist ivuxolimab. The receptors originated from an adult with an advanced solid tumor such as melanoma, head and neck, liver or kidney cancer.

DNA for the CDR3: TGTGCCAGCAGTGTGGGGACGTCGAACACCGGGGAGCTGTTTTTT. As protein: CASSVGTSNTGELFF. The V call is TRBV9, the J call TRBJ2-2; perhaps D is TRBD1 or TRBD2 (5 bases each). Germline CDR1 SGDLS, CDR2 YYNGEE. This CDR3 spans 15 amino acids. The V and J ends lost 5 bases and 0 bases respectively, with 11 bases between them. The whole variable domain, filled in from reference TRBV9 and TRBJ2-2, reads DSGVTQTPKHLITATGQRVTLRCSPRSGDLSVYWYQQSLDQGLQFLIQYYNGEERAKGNILERFSAQQFPDLHSELNLSSLELGDSALYFCASSVGTSNTGELFFGEGSRLTVL.

The CDR3 sequence: CAWNKPGLAGEETQYF. Here the CDR3 DNA reads TGTGCCTGGAACAAACCGGGACTAGCGGGGGAAGAGACCCAGTACTTC. The V and J genes are TRBV30 and TRBJ2-5, with 14 bases identical to TRBD2. Losses at the gene ends were 4 bases for V and 3 bases for J; bases not matched to a gene: 7. Germline values: CDR1 GTSNPN, CDR2 SVGIG (reference sequence). The CDR3 runs 16 residues. Drawing the rest from reference TRBV30 and TRBJ2-5, the complete variable domain is SQTIHQWPATLVQPVGSPLSLECTVEGTSNPNLYWYRQAAGRGLQLLFYSVGIGQISSEVPQNLSASRPQDRQFILSSKKLLLSDSGFYLCAWNKPGLAGEETQYFGPGTRLLVL.